This T cell receptor beta chain was sequenced during a study of radiotherapy plus CTLA-4 blockade in lung cancer. Study-level background: Among enrolled patients, approximately 18% responded and 30% to 40% achieved disease control. Whole-study findings and limits: Some TCR clones had been derived from tumors. These clones expanded in peripheral blood after radiotherapy plus ipilimumab. The best prediction of response reportedly came from early blood T cell clone dynamics, with interferon-beta.

V was clipped by 7 bases and J by 7 bases; unmatched bases: 7. Germline V CDR1 and CDR2: SGHAT, FQNNGV. The CDR3 loop spans 13 amino acids. Remarks on this clone: Its antigen is still unknown.

Method: immunoSEQ multiplex PCR; TCRdb's copy keeps in-frame clones and lacks some. Here the sample spans tens of thousands of clones, less than 90% being singletons. Patients had chemo-refractory metastatic non-small-cell lung cancer and received focal radiation plus CTLA-4 blockade that used ipilimumab. The V and J genes are TRBV11-2 and TRBJ2-1; TRBD2 aligns across 7 bases. The source was peripheral blood, collected from a patient treated with radiotherapy plus ipilimumab. The receptor was derived from a human donor with non-small cell lung cancer who had stable disease on radiotherapy plus ipilimumab. In DNA form, the CDR3 reads TGTGCCAGCACCCCTCTGGGGGGGAATGAGCAGTTCTTC. Translation gives CASTPLGGNEQFF. Variable domain in full (rest from reference TRBV11-2 and TRBJ2-1): EAGVAQSPRYKIIEKRQSVAFWCNPISGHATLYWYQQILGQGPKLLIQFQNNGVVDDSQLPKDRFSAERLKGVDSTLKIQPAKLEDSAVYLCASTPLGGNEQFFGPGTRLTVL.